This T cell receptor beta chain stems from a study of post-analysis software for immune sequencing data. Study information: The courses of disease that were included comprised relapsing-remitting, secondary progressive and progressive-relapsing multiple sclerosis. General study findings and limits: Under the F measure, samples that were prepared in one batch clustered strongly together. In patients, about five TRBV segments were more frequent than in controls, with TRBV5-6, TRBV5-1 and TRBV20-1 among them.

Sequencing libraries made from TCR beta cDNA carried unique molecular identifiers. The authors obtained approximately 540,000 cDNA molecules from approximately 1 to 10 million T cells. Via MiXCR, TCRdb re-called the PCR reads, giving one row per CDR3 protein. The table includes hundreds of thousands of distinct CDR3 sequences, 44% detected once. From germline, CDR1 is SGDLS and CDR2 YYNGEE. The CDR3 length is 16 residues. V lost 4 bases and J lost 0, with 14 bases in between. With regard to this clonotype: Its target is not known.

Sequenced input: blood. V gene TRBV9 combines with J gene TRBJ2-1, with D possibly TRBD2 on 6 matching bases. The clonotype originates from a girl aged 10-17 years with multiple sclerosis. The CDR3 is CASSNPGTYSYNEQFF. The CDR3, as DNA: TGTGCCAGCAGCAACCCCGGGACTTACTCCTACAATGAGCAGTTCTTC.